A selection of T cell receptor beta chains follows, all from one sample in a study of blood T cell repertoires in COVID-19. Profiled with immunoSEQ multiplex PCR; TCRdb holds only in-frame clones, not every one. The sample holds fewer than 150,000 clones, about 90% seen once. Sequenced material: peripheral blood. The receptors derive from a man aged 45-60 years with active or convalescent COVID-19. Both conserved end residues are part of each CDR3. The D gene is left open where the match is weak. Some rows have no size entry. The others give once, few or many, or a class for an expanded clone.

clone_size,v_call,j_call,d_call,cdr3_aa,cdr3_nt
.,TRBV6-6,TRBJ2-5,.,CASNRTPQYF,TGTGCCAGCAACAGGACGCCCCAGTACTTC
.,TRBV6-5,TRBJ2-5,TRBD1,CASSYRGQGVTQYF,TGTGCCAGCAGTTACCGGGGACAGGGAGTCACCCAGTACTTC
.,TRBV29-1,TRBJ2-2,.,CSVEGRNTGELFF,TGCAGCGTTGAGGGCAGGAACACCGGGGAGCTGTTTTTT
.,TRBV7-3,TRBJ2-5,.,CASSLSRGQETQYF,TGTGCCAGCAGCTTAAGCAGGGGCCAAGAGACCCAGTACTTC
.,TRBV5-1,TRBJ2-5,.,CASSLEGGDRETQYF,TGCGCCAGCAGCTTGGAGGGCGGGGACCGAGAGACCCAGTACTTC
.,TRBV19,TRBJ2-5,.,CASSISRSMQETQYF,TGTGCCAGTAGTATCTCCAGGTCGATGCAAGAGACCCAGTACTTC
.,TRBV5-1,TRBJ2-3,TRBD1,CASSLAGTGTDTQYF,TGCGCCAGCAGCTTGGCGGGGACAGGCACAGATACGCAGTATTTT
.,TRBV5-1,TRBJ2-1,TRBD2,CASSPGGSSYNEQFF,TGCGCCAGCAGCCCGGGAGGCAGCTCCTACAATGAGCAGTTCTTC
.,TRBV25-1,TRBJ2-3,TRBD1,CASSESGTGRTDTQYF,TGTGCCAGCAGTGAATCCGGGACAGGGAGGACAGATACGCAGTATTTT
.,TRBV14,TRBJ1-2,TRBD1,CASSQSTGYYGYTF,TGTGCCAGCAGCCAATCGACAGGGTACTATGGCTACACCTTC
.,TRBV7-3,TRBJ2-1,TRBD2,CASSSGLAGVGYNEQFF,TGTGCCAGCAGCTCGGGACTAGCGGGAGTCGGATACAATGAGCAGTTCTTC
.,TRBV18,TRBJ1-1,.,CASSPTDSNTEAFF,TGTGCCAGCTCACCGACAGACTCGAACACTGAAGCTTTCTTT
.,TRBV3-1/TRBV3-2,TRBJ2-7,TRBD2,CASSLTLAGVYYEQYF,TGTGCCAGCAGCCTCACACTAGCGGGAGTTTACTACGAGCAGTACTTC
.,TRBV7-3,TRBJ2-1,TRBD2,CASSPGTSGRSSYNEQFF,TGTGCCAGCAGCCCCGGGACTAGCGGGCGGAGCTCCTACAATGAGCAGTTCTTC
.,TRBV24-1,TRBJ2-2,.,CATSDLKQGNTGELFF,TGTGCCACCAGTGATTTGAAACAGGGGAACACCGGGGAGCTGTTTTTT
.,TRBV28,TRBJ2-7,.,CASSLRRGSYEQYF,TGTGCCAGCAGTTTACGACGGGGATCCTACGAGCAGTACTTC
.,TRBV4-1,TRBJ2-1,.,CASSPTPGQREQFF,TGCGCCAGCAGCCCGACCCCAGGGCAAAGGGAGCAGTTCTTC
.,TRBV7-6,TRBJ2-7,.,CASSLSSGGAHYEQYF,TGTGCCAGCAGCTTAAGTAGCGGAGGAGCCCACTACGAGCAGTACTTC
few,TRBV28,TRBJ1-2,.,CASSWPDPERNDYGYTF,TGTGCCAGCAGTTGGCCCGACCCGGAGAGGAATGACTATGGCTACACCTTC
.,TRBV25-1,TRBJ1-4,TRBD1,CASSESSRTGSEKLFF,TGTGCCAGCAGTGAAAGTAGTCGGACAGGGTCTGAAAAACTGTTTTTT
.,TRBV18,TRBJ1-3,.,CASGGERNTIYF,TGTGCCAGCGGAGGGGAGCGGAACACCATATATTTT
.,TRBV6-4,TRBJ1-5,TRBD1,CASSAGTGSNQPQHF,TGTGCCAGCAGCGCCGGGACAGGGTCCAATCAGCCCCAGCATTTT
few,TRBV12-3/TRBV12-4,TRBJ2-2,TRBD1,CASDRVTGELFF,TGTGCCAGCGACAGGGTGACCGGGGAGCTGTTTTTT
.,TRBV27,TRBJ1-2,.,CASSLSGGYGYTF,TGTGCCAGCAGTTTATCGGGGGGCTATGGCTACACCTTC
once,TRBV6-5,TRBJ1-2,.,CASDPGSYGYTF,TGTGCCAGCGACCCGGGGAGCTATGGCTACACCTTC
.,TRBV11-2,TRBJ2-7,TRBD2,CASSLQTSLSYEQYF,TGTGCCAGCAGCCTGCAGACTAGCCTTTCCTACGAGCAGTACTTC
.,TRBV18,TRBJ1-6,.,CASSRNRENSPLHF,TGTGCCAGCTCACGCAACAGGGAAAATTCACCCCTCCACTTT
.,TRBV6-5,TRBJ1-4,.,CASSASASEKLFF,TGTGCCAGCAGCGCCTCCGCGAGCGAAAAACTGTTTTTT
.,TRBV20-1,TRBJ2-7,TRBD1,CSATTGASRDF,TGCAGTGCTACGACAGGGGCATCGAGGGACTTC
.,TRBV24-1,TRBJ2-3,TRBD2,CATSDKKGAGITDTQYF,TGTGCCACCAGTGACAAGAAAGGAGCGGGAATCACAGATACGCAGTATTTT
.,TRBV27,TRBJ1-2,TRBD1,CASSLFPGRGQGNYGYTF,TGTGCCAGCAGTTTATTCCCTGGACGGGGACAGGGAAACTATGGCTACACCTTC
.,TRBV6-5,TRBJ1-1,.,CASSWTANTEAFF,TGTGCCAGCAGTTGGACAGCGAACACTGAAGCTTTCTTT
.,TRBV18,TRBJ2-5,.,CASSHSGTMYQETQYF,TGTGCCAGCTCACATTCCGGGACAATGTACCAAGAGACCCAGTACTTC
.,TRBV5-1,TRBJ2-7,.,CASLSVGGNEQYF,TGCGCCAGCCTCTCGGTGGGAGGAAACGAGCAGTACTTC
.,TRBV7-3,TRBJ2-2,.,CASSPGGGRTGELFF,TGTGCCAGCAGCCCGGGCGGGGGCCGGACCGGGGAGCTGTTTTTT
once,TRBV28,TRBJ1-5,.,CASSSVRGGTNQPQHF,TGTGCCAGCAGTTCCGTGAGGGGAGGGACCAATCAGCCCCAGCATTTT
.,TRBV11-2,TRBJ1-1,.,CASSSDRGTEAFF,TGTGCCAGCAGCTCAGACAGAGGCACTGAAGCTTTCTTT
.,TRBV5-4,TRBJ2-7,.,CASSLSTGSAYEQYF,TGTGCCAGCAGCTTGAGCACAGGGTCGGCCTACGAGCAGTACTTC
.,TRBV19,TRBJ1-1,TRBD1,CASSIEPTGKIFVTEAFF,TGTGCCAGTAGTATAGAACCGACAGGGAAAATTTTCGTTACTGAAGCTTTCTTT
.,TRBV21-1,TRBJ2-3,.,CASSKVRRDRETDTQYF,TGTGCCAGCAGCAAAGTAAGACGGGACAGGGAGACAGATACGCAGTATTTT
.,TRBV11-1,TRBJ1-2,.,CASSLGQSSSYTF,TGTGCCAGCAGCCTTGGACAGTCCTCGAGCTACACCTTC
.,TRBV6-5,TRBJ2-7,.,CATSGGDSYEQYF,TGTGCCACCTCAGGAGGGGACTCCTACGAGCAGTACTTC
once,TRBV6-6,TRBJ1-3,TRBD1,CASSGDRGFSGNTIYF,TGTGCCAGCAGCGGGGACAGGGGGTTCTCTGGAAACACCATATATTTT
.,TRBV3-1/TRBV3-2,TRBJ2-1,TRBD2,CASSQDQGHRLAGVQFF,TGTGCCAGCAGCCAAGATCAGGGACATCGACTAGCGGGAGTGCAGTTCTTC
few,TRBV28,TRBJ2-4,.,CASRGHTLAKNIQYF,TGTGCCAGCAGGGGCCATACCTTAGCCAAAAACATTCAGTACTTC
.,TRBV6-5,TRBJ1-5,.,CASCRQAEQPQHF,TGTGCCAGCTGCCGACAGGCGGAACAGCCCCAGCATTTT
once,TRBV7-2,TRBJ1-5,TRBD1,CASSRQGGPQHF,TGTGCCAGCAGTCGACAGGGCGGCCCCCAGCATTTT
once,TRBV7-9,TRBJ2-6,TRBD2,CASSNRLLAESSGANVLTF,TGTGCCAGCAGCAACCGATTACTAGCGGAAAGCTCTGGGGCCAACGTCCTGACTTTC
.,TRBV7-8,TRBJ2-7,TRBD2,CASSFETSGKYEQYF,TGTGCCAGCAGCTTTGAGACTAGCGGGAAGTACGAGCAGTACTTC